This T cell receptor beta chain was profiled in a study of cytomegalovirus exposure and HLA in healthy donors. Study results and limitations: CMV serostatus was the only recorded immune exposure for donors. Among TCR beta chains of equal frequency, HLA-associated ones were more clonally expanded in a later analysis.

As regards this clone: What it recognizes is unknown.

The PCR employed 60 Vbeta primers together with 13 Jbeta primers. Profiling relied on immunoSEQ multiplex PCR, and the TCRdb table lists in-frame clones only, not all of them. The sample lists about 180,000 clones, 75% to 85% occurring once. CDR3 size: 19 residues. Germline values: CDR1 LNHDA, CDR2 SQIVND (reference sequence). Losses at the gene ends were 7 bases for V and 3 bases for J; bases not matched to a gene: 19. Sample: PBMCs. This sequence joins TRBV19 and TRBJ2-3; TRBD2 aligns across 10 bases. The receptor comes from a woman aged 55-70 years in good health and CMV-seropositive. The CDR3 DNA reads TGTGCCAGTACCAAAAAGGGGCTAGCGGGAGAAATTACGACAGATACGCAGTATTTT. Amino acid sequence: CASTKKGLAGEITTDTQYF.